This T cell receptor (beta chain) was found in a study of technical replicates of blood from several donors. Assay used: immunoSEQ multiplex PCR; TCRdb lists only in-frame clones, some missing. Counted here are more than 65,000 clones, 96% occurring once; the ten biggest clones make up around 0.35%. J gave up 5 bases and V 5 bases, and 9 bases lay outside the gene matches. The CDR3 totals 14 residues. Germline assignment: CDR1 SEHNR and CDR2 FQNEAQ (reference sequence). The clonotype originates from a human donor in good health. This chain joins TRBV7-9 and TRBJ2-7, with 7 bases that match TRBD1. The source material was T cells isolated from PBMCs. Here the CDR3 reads CASSRPPTGHEQYF. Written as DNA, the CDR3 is TGTGCCAGCAGCCGGCCACCGACAGGGCACGAGCAGTACTTC. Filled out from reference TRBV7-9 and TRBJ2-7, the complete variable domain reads DTGVSQNPRHKITKRGQNVTFRCDPISEHNRLYWYRQTLGQGPEFLTYFQNEAQLEKSRLLSDRFSAERPKGSFSTLEIQRTEQGDSAMYLCASSRPPTGHEQYFGPGTRLTVT.